A single sample is the source of the 27 T cell receptor beta chains below, sequenced in a study of cytomegalovirus exposure and HLA in healthy donors. The study ran its PCR with 60 Vbeta and 13 Jbeta primers. Repertoires were generated with immunoSEQ multiplex PCR, while TCRdb's copy carries only in-frame clones and drops some. The data contain under 70,000 clones, around 77% of them singletons. Sequenced sample: PBMCs. Every receptor here comes from a male donor in good health and CMV-seropositive.

This clone has only one observation. The rearrangement links TRBV2 to TRBJ2-2; 10 bases line up with TRBD2. The CDR3 runs 16 residues. Germline V gives CDR1 SNHLY, CDR2 FYNNEI. V shed 4 bases and J 6 bases; nucleotides not matched to a gene: 8. The CDR3 reads CASSAPGTSVAGELFF. CDR3 bases: TGTGCCAGCAGTGCCCCCGGGACTAGCGTTGCCGGGGAGCTGTTTTTT. The full variable domain, with the rest looked up from reference TRBV2 and TRBJ2-2, is EPEVTQTPSHQVTQMGQEVILRCVPISNHLYFYWYRQILGQKVEFLVSFYNNEISEKSEIFDDQFSVERPDGSNFTLKIRSTKLEDSAMYFCASSAPGTSVAGELFFGEGSRLTVL.

This rearrangement joins TRBV9 to TRBJ1-2, with a weak D call TRBD1 (6 bases). CDR1 is SGDLS, CDR2 YYNGEE, per germline. The CDR3 spans 16 residues. With 0 bases removed from V and 0 bases from J, the gap between germline ends came to 12 bases. The CDR3, as DNA: TGTGCCAGCAGCGTAGGGGGGCAGCCAGCTAACTATGGCTACACCTTC. As protein: CASSVGGQPANYGYTF.

CDR3 in amino acids: CASSFLGSGCGAFF. The DNA for the CDR3 is TGTGCCAGCAGTTTCCTCGGGTCTGGGTGTGGGGCTTTCTTT. J is TRBJ1-1 and V is TRBV6-5; D is undetermined. The CDR3 totals 14 residues. V gave up 4 bases and J gave up 11 bases, with 20 bases separating them. Germline CDR1 and CDR2: MNHEY and SVGAGI.

The chain uses TRBV7-2 and TRBJ2-7; 7 bases align to TRBD1. The CDR3 contains 14 residues. Germline V gene data show CDR1 as SGHTA and CDR2 as FQGNSA. The V gene end was trimmed by 6 bases and the J gene end by 5 bases; junction bases not matched to a gene: 10. CDR3 in amino acids: CASSPLTGFNEQYF. In DNA form, the CDR3 reads TGTGCCAGCAGTCCGCTGACAGGGTTTAACGAGCAGTACTTC.

The gene calls are TRBV6-5 and TRBJ2-3; D unclear. The CDR3 totals 13 residues. Germline V lookup: CDR1 MNHEY, CDR2 SVGAGI. The V end lost 6 bases, the J end lost 0 bases, and 7 bases lay between the germline ends. CDR3 in DNA: TGTGCCAGCAGCCCTGTTAGCACAGATACGCAGTATTTT. Protein: CASSPVSTDTQYF.

The chain uses TRBV5-6 and TRBJ2-7; 7 positions match TRBD1. CDR1 is SGHDT, CDR2 YYEEEE, per germline. V dropped 0 bases and J dropped 4; count of bases not matched to a gene: 13. This CDR3 spans 17 amino acids. The CDR3, as DNA: TGTGCCAGCAGCTTGGGTGCGAGCGGACAGGTAACTTACGAGCAGTACTTC. Protein product: CASSLGASGQVTYEQYF.

Written as DNA, the CDR3 is TGTGCCAGCACGAGGGGGCTCTCGAACACTGAAGCTTTCTTT. Amino acids: CASTRGLSNTEAFF. The V and J genes are TRBV11-2 and TRBJ1-1, with 7 bases that match TRBD1. The CDR3 is 14 residues long. Per the germline V gene, CDR1 is SGHAT and CDR2 is FQNNGV. With V trimmed by 7 bases and J by 1 base, 6 bases remained unmatched.

J is TRBJ2-1 and V is TRBV5-1; D might be TRBD1 (5 bases). The germline CDR1 and CDR2 sequences are SGHRS and YFSETQ. The V end was cut by 3 bases, the J end by 5 bases, with 9 bases between. CDR3 size: 13 residues. CDR3 residues: CASSYDRHNEQFF. CDR3 DNA: TGCGCCAGCAGCTACGACAGACACAATGAGCAGTTCTTC.

J is TRBJ1-4 and V is TRBV11-2, with TRBD1 matching over 10 bases. V shed 3 bases and J 8 bases; nucleotides not matched to a gene: 9. Per germline, CDR1 SGHAT and CDR2 FQNNGV. This CDR3 contains 16 residues. Here the CDR3 DNA reads TGTGCCAGCAGCTTTGACCGGACAGGGGGGGTGGAAAAACTGTTTTTT. Translating gives CASSFDRTGGVEKLFF.

The rearrangement uses TRBV2 and TRBJ1-1, with D hard to call. The CDR3 runs to 12 residues. Germline-derived CDR1 and CDR2 are SNHLY and FYNNEI. V gave up 7 bases and J gave up 0 bases, with 6 bases separating them. The CDR3 DNA reads as TGTGCCAGCATTGTCATGAACACTGAAGCTTTCTTT. It codes for CASIVMNTEAFF.

About this clone: Other DNA sequences in this sample translate to the same CDR3. This chain links TRBV6-1 with TRBJ2-7; no firm D call. Germline assignment: CDR1 MNHNS and CDR2 SASEGT. CDR3 size: 13 residues. Trimming left V 10 bases short and J 6 bases short, with 19 bases between. The CDR3 reads CATAKNILREQYF. The DNA of the CDR3 is TGTGCCACCGCGAAAAATATCCTACGCGAGCAGTACTTC.

This chain uses TRBV7-8 with TRBJ2-3; D unclear. Trimming cost V 1 base and J 6 bases, with 5 bases left between them. The germline V gene encodes CDR1 SGHVS and CDR2 FQNEAQ. This CDR3 is 12 amino acids long. The CDR3 sequence is CASSLGADTQYF. CDR3 bases: TGTGCCAGCAGCTTAGGGGCGGATACGCAGTATTTT.

V and J are TRBV4-3 and TRBJ1-2; TRBD1 aligns across 7 bases. The germline gives CDR1 LGHNA, CDR2 YSLEER. J lost 8 bases, V lost 5 bases, and 8 bases had no gene match. The CDR3 loop spans 13 amino acids. The DNA for the CDR3 is TGCGCCAGCAGCAACAAGGGGGCGTGGGGCTACACCTTC. Protein product: CASSNKGAWGYTF.

The gene calls are TRBV5-1 and TRBJ2-1; 9 bases are shared with TRBD2. V lost 3 bases to trimming and J lost 2 bases; unmatched junction nucleotides: 6. The CDR3 runs 16 residues. Per germline, CDR1 SGHRS and CDR2 YFSETQ. The CDR3 region is CASSSGVAGAYNEQFF. The CDR3 region has the DNA TGCGCCAGCAGCTCTGGGGTAGCGGGGGCCTACAATGAGCAGTTCTTC.

The rearrangement links TRBV9 to TRBJ2-2; TRBD2 might be the D (5 bases). In germline, CDR1 is SGDLS, CDR2 YYNGEE. The CDR3 sequence is 14 residues long. V lost 5 bases to trimming and J lost 6 bases, with 14 bases between them. The CDR3 region is CASSPSPLPGELFF. In nucleotides, the CDR3 is TGTGCCAGCAGTCCTAGCCCCCTACCCGGGGAGCTGTTTTTT.

This chain connects TRBV6-6 to TRBJ1-2; 10 bases align to TRBD1. V lost 2 bases and J lost 7; bases outside the gene matches: 1. The CDR3 totals 13 residues. Looked up from germline, CDR1 is MNHNY and CDR2 is SVGAGI (reference sequence). CDR3 DNA: TGTGCCAGCAGTTACGGGACAGGGGTTGGCTACACCTTC. Its translation is CASSYGTGVGYTF.

The V gene is TRBV18, the J gene TRBJ1-2; TRBD1 matches 9 bases. J lost 3 bases, V lost 4 bases, and 3 bases had no gene match. Germline V gene lookup returns CDR1 KGHSH and CDR2 LQKENI. The CDR3 sequence is 14 residues long. The CDR3 protein is CASSRRDRDYGYTF. CDR3 DNA sequence: TGTGCCAGCTCACGCAGGGACAGGGACTATGGCTACACCTTC.

This rearrangement joins TRBV29-1 to TRBJ2-4; 7 positions agree with TRBD1. The CDR3 sequence is 13 residues long. With 6 bases clipped from V and 4 bases from J, the junction kept 6 bases outside the gene matches. CDR1 is SQVTM, CDR2 ANQGSEA, per germline. The CDR3 is CSVVDRKKNIQYF. CDR3 DNA sequence: TGCAGCGTGGTGGACAGGAAGAAAAACATTCAGTACTTC.

The chain has TRBV5-1 and TRBJ1-1; D gene uncertain. The CDR3 totals 14 residues. The germline gives CDR1 SGHRS, CDR2 YFSETQ. V lost 0 bases, J lost 1 base, and 7 bases lay in between. CDR3 amino acids: CASSLAAGNTEAFF. DNA for the CDR3: TGCGCCAGCAGCTTGGCCGCCGGGAACACTGAAGCTTTCTTT.

This chain links TRBV4-3 with TRBJ1-2; 8 bases fit TRBD1. Germline loops: CDR1 LGHNA, CDR2 YSLEER. The CDR3 sequence is 15 residues long. The trim removed 4 bases at V and 2 bases at J, leaving 6 bases unmatched. CDR3 region: CASSPPGGRNYGYTF. As DNA, the CDR3 is TGCGCCAGCAGCCCGCCAGGGGGCCGAAACTATGGCTACACCTTC.

This clone has just a few counts. The V gene is TRBV6-1, the J gene TRBJ2-7, with a weak D call TRBD2 (5 bases). The CDR3 covers 13 residues. Germline V gene data show CDR1 as MNHNS and CDR2 as SASEGT. Between the trimmed V and J ends, which lost 5 bases and 5 bases, there was a span of 13 bases. The CDR3 region has the DNA TGTGCCAGCAGTCGGACGGTCGGGGACGAGCAGTACTTC. It is translated as CASSRTVGDEQYF.

For the CDR3, the DNA is TGTGCCAGTATTAAGGGGGTAGGGACGGTCCACACTGAAGCTTTCTTT. It yields the protein CASIKGVGTVHTEAFF. The rearrangement links TRBV19 to TRBJ1-1, with D perhaps TRBD1 (6 bases). V lost 7 bases, J lost 3 bases, and 21 bases lay in between. This CDR3 contains 16 residues. CDR1 is LNHDA, CDR2 SQIVND, per germline (reference sequence).

A few counts support this clone. This sequence joins TRBV4-1 and TRBJ1-6, with TRBD1 as a possible D gene (5 bases). Germline V gene lookup returns CDR1 MGHRA and CDR2 YSYEKL. Between the trimmed V and J ends, which lost 1 base and 7 bases, there was a span of 14 bases. CDR3 length equals 16 residues. The CDR3: CASSQGDSDSNSPLHF. CDR3 nucleotides: TGCGCCAGCAGCCAAGGGGACTCAGACTCGAATTCACCCCTCCACTTT.

The CDR3 here is CASSLGQGATEAFF. The CDR3 coding sequence is TGTGCCAGCAGCTTAGGACAGGGGGCGACTGAAGCTTTCTTT. The J gene is TRBJ1-1, the V gene TRBV13; 9 bases align to TRBD1. This CDR3 spans 14 amino acids. Losses at the gene ends were 0 bases for V and 5 bases for J; bases not matched to a gene: 1. From germline, CDR1 is PRHDT and CDR2 FYEKMQ (reference sequence).

The J gene is TRBJ1-5, the V gene TRBV2, with D unclear. The CDR3 consists of 15 residues. V was pared by 1 base and J by 4 bases, with 11 bases between. The V gene's germline CDR1 is SNHLY and CDR2 FYNNEI. In DNA form, the CDR3 reads TGTGCCAGCAGTGAAGAGCGGGGAAAGAATCAGCCCCAGCATTTT. This encodes CASSEERGKNQPQHF.

V and J are TRBV30 and TRBJ2-7; 9 nucleotides align to TRBD1. The V gene end was trimmed by 4 bases and the J gene end by 6 bases; junction bases not matched to a gene: 10. This CDR3 is built from 14 residues. Per germline, CDR1 GTSNPN and CDR2 SVGIG (reference sequence). The CDR3 sequence: CAWIRDRVRREQYF. The CDR3 DNA reads TGTGCCTGGATCCGGGACAGGGTCCGTCGCGAGCAGTACTTC.

The V call is TRBV4-3, the J call TRBJ1-2, with D unresolved. The CDR3 is made up of 15 amino acids. In germline, CDR1 is LGHNA, CDR2 YSLEER. Trimming took 5 bases from V and 4 from J, leaving 17 bases between them. CDR3 nucleotides: TGCGCCAGCAGCTTTGGGAGGGCCACGAGCTATGGCTACACCTTC. Its protein product is CASSFGRATSYGYTF.